A single sample is the source of the 12 T cell receptor beta chains below, sequenced in a study of Graves' ophthalmopathy and Graves' hyperthyroidism. Amplification of TCR beta CDR3 regions used RNA transcripts. Amplification began with first-round RT-PCR using HTBI primers, then second-round multiplex PCR was performed. TCRdb reprocessed the multiplex PCR reads with MiXCR, giving one entry per CDR3 protein. The repertoire holds around 660,000 distinct CDR3 sequences, with over 40% as singletons. Sequencing input: peripheral blood. The source of these receptors is an adult man with Graves' ophthalmopathy.

The chain is built from TRBV5-1 and TRBJ1-2; TRBD1 matches at 8 bases. CDR1 is SGHRS, CDR2 YFSETQ, per germline. The CDR3 covers 14 residues. V gave up 3 bases and J gave up 7 bases; unmatched junction bases: 8. Here the CDR3 reads CASSWRTGRGGYTF. The CDR3, as DNA: TGCGCCAGCAGCTGGAGGACAGGGCGGGGTGGCTACACCTTC. The entire variable domain, with the rest obtained from reference TRBV5-1 and TRBJ1-2, is as follows: KAGVTQTPRYLIKTRGQQVTLSCSPISGHRSVSWYQQTPGQGLQFLFEYFSETQRNKGNFPGRFSGRQFSNSRSEMNVSTLELGDSALYLCASSWRTGRGGYTFGSGTRLTVV.

The chain has TRBV4-1 and TRBJ1-1, with D unresolved. Germline V gene sequence: CDR1 MGHRA, CDR2 YSYEKL. V was clipped by 1 base and J by 6 bases, with 9 bases between them. The length of the CDR3 is 13 residues. The CDR3 loop is CASSQGGISEAFF. The CDR3 region has the DNA TGCGCCAGCAGCCAAGGCGGAATTTCTGAAGCTTTCTTT.

This clonotype has at least ten counts. The chain employs TRBV2 and TRBJ1-3; possibly TRBD1 for D (5 bases). The germline V and J ends were trimmed by 6 bases and 0 bases, with 12 bases remaining between them. The germline CDR1 and CDR2 sequences are SNHLY and FYNNEI. The CDR3 contains 15 residues. This CDR3 is CASRATVSSGNTIYF. The DNA of the CDR3 is TGTGCCAGCAGGGCGACAGTTTCCTCTGGAAACACCATATATTTT.

This clonotype was picked up many times. The chain recombines TRBV7-2 with TRBJ1-5; D is unresolved. Germline CDR1 reads SGHTA; CDR2 reads FQGNSA. V lost 1 base and J 2 bases, leaving 6 bases between the germline ends. The CDR3 sequence is 14 residues long. The CDR3 DNA is TGTGCCAGCAGCTTAGGGGATGGCAATCAGCCCCAGCATTTT. The encoded protein is CASSLGDGNQPQHF.

The V and J genes are TRBV29-1 and TRBJ1-1, with D possibly matching TRBD1 (6 bases). V dropped 4 bases and J dropped 6 bases, with 18 bases sitting between them. CDR1 SQVTM and CDR2 ANQGSEA come from the germline V gene. The CDR3 runs to 14 residues. In DNA form, the CDR3 reads TGCAGCGTTGGAAAGGGTCAGGGGCGCTCTGAAGCTTTCTTT. Amino acid sequence: CSVGKGQGRSEAFF.

The rearrangement uses TRBV7-9 and TRBJ1-2; no firm D call. The V end was cut by 7 bases, the J end by 7 bases, with 22 bases between. The CDR3 totals 15 residues. CDR1 and CDR2 (germline): SEHNR, FQNEAQ (reference sequence). In nucleotides, the CDR3 is TGTGCCAGCACCTCCTCCGTGGGGAGCCCAACTGGCTACACCTTC. Translation: CASTSSVGSPTGYTF.

V is TRBV2 and J is TRBJ1-2; TRBD1 matches at 7 bases. V shed 8 bases, J shed 8 bases, and the junction held 11 bases outside the gene matches. From germline, CDR1 is SNHLY and CDR2 FYNNEI. This CDR3 comprises 13 residues. CDR3 nucleotides: TGTGCCAGCGACCTTGGGGGAGGGGGCGGCTACACCTTC. Translated, it gives CASDLGGGGGYTF.

The chain employs TRBV7-9 and TRBJ2-5; D tentatively reads TRBD1 or TRBD2 (5 bases each). Germline V gene lookup returns CDR1 SEHNR and CDR2 FQNEAQ (reference sequence). The CDR3 consists of 16 residues. V was trimmed by 6 bases and J by 4 bases, leaving 21 bases between them. CDR3 amino acids: CASSERPGARGETQYF. CDR3 DNA: TGTGCCAGCAGTGAAAGACCCGGGGCGAGGGGAGAGACCCAGTACTTC.

This clonotype was seen once. The final CDR3 position lacks the conserved phenylalanine or tryptophan, pointing to a likely read error. The limits of the CDR3 on the DNA are not certain, so only TCRdb's listed CDR3 is given. V gene TRBV7-2 combines with J gene TRBJ2-7. The germline V gene encodes CDR1 SGHTA and CDR2 FQGNSA. The CDR3 sequence runs 8 residues, both termini included. CDR3 amino acids: CASSSRLQ.

The chain couples TRBV7-8 to TRBJ2-2; D might be TRBD1 (5 bases). Germline CDR1 reads SGHVS; CDR2 reads FQNEAQ. Between the trimmed V and J ends, which lost 4 bases and 4 bases, there was a span of 16 bases. CDR3 length: 16 residues. As DNA, the CDR3 is TGTGCCAGCAGCTCTGGGGCAGGGTTAAGCACCGGGGAGCTGTTTTTT. This codes for CASSSGAGLSTGELFF.

This clonotype was counted only a few times. V usage is TRBV19 and J usage is TRBJ1-2, with 9 bases identical to TRBD1. The CDR3 contains 15 residues. J was trimmed by 8 bases and V by 4 bases; bases with no gene match: 11. From germline, CDR1 is LNHDA and CDR2 SQIVND (reference sequence). This CDR3 reads CASSTPGTGLRGYTF. In DNA form, the CDR3 reads TGTGCCAGTAGTACACCCGGGACAGGGCTTCGGGGCTACACCTTC.

This clonotype was counted ten times or more. The gene calls are TRBV5-6 and TRBJ2-5; D call uncertain. Germline V CDR1 and CDR2: SGHDT, YYEEEE. The CDR3 spans 15 residues. Trimming took off 3 bases at V and 5 bases at J, with 17 bases between the two ends. This CDR3 is CASSYRRSSAETQYF. The DNA of the CDR3 is TGTGCCAGCAGCTATAGAAGGTCCAGTGCGGAGACCCAGTACTTC.